This T cell receptor beta chain derives from a study of response to subunit inactivated influenza vaccine. TCRdb recomputed calls from the RT-PCR reads with MiXCR, one row per CDR3 protein. The sample lists under 550,000 distinct CDR3 sequences, 7.6% seen once, with over 10% in the top ten. Notes on this clonotype: Its target is unknown.

Whole-study results and caveats: There was a suggestion from the authors that each seasonal influenza vaccination recruits few new T cells.

With V trimmed by 4 bases and J by 3 bases, 2 bases remained unmatched. This CDR3 region has 14 residues. CDR1 is SGHNT and CDR2 is YYREEE in the germline V gene (reference sequence). The rearrangement links TRBV5-4 to TRBJ2-4, with 9 bases aligning to TRBD1. The TCR was taken from a man aged 45-69 years who received an inactivated influenza vaccine. Sequenced here: PBMCs from blood, sampled 23 to 25 months after vaccination. CDR3 region: CASSPDRGKNIQYF. CDR3 bases: TGTGCCAGCAGCCCGGACAGGGGCAAAAACATTCAGTACTTC.